These 8 T cell receptor beta chains were all obtained from the same sample, sequenced in a study of blood T cells in healthy people across ages. Alongside a J-beta primer mix, a sample-barcoded 5' primer served in a second PCR lasting roughly 6 to 11 cycles. MiXCR, run by TCRdb on the 5' RACE reads, gives a single entry per CDR3 protein. The sample consists of over 1,500,000 distinct CDR3 sequences, just under 50% of them appearing once. The source material was blood. These receptors came from a woman between 35 and 50 years old in good health.

This chain joins TRBV24-1 and TRBJ2-4; 8 nucleotides agree with TRBD1. The last part of the DNA fits TRBJ2-5 better; the J call may be wrong. The germline V gene encodes CDR1 KGHDR and CDR2 SFDVKD. The CDR3 consists of 16 residues. The CDR3 region has the DNA TGTGCCACCAGTGATTCGGGGACAGGCCGCCAAGAGACCCAGTACTTC. Translated: CATSDSGTGRQETQYF.

J is TRBJ2-5 and V is TRBV20-1, with D perhaps assigned TRBD1 or TRBD2 (5 bases each). CDR1 DFQATT and CDR2 SNEGSKA come from the germline V gene (reference sequence). V was clipped by 5 bases and J by 4 bases, with 17 bases between them. This CDR3 contains 14 residues. CDR3 nucleotide sequence: TGCAGTGCTGGCGGGCCAGGGCTCCGAGAGACCCAGTACTTC. Protein product: CSAGGPGLRETQYF.

The sample holds one count of this clonotype. The chain employs TRBV7-2 and TRBJ2-5; D not resolved. Germline lookup yields CDR1 SGHTA and CDR2 FQGNSA. V lost 5 bases and J 5 bases, leaving 21 bases between the germline ends. The CDR3 consists of 16 residues. CDR3 nucleotides: TGTGCCAGCAGCCCAAAGGTTAGGACGATGAGGGAGACCCAGTACTTC. Encoded protein: CASSPKVRTMRETQYF. Full variable domain (missing parts from reference TRBV7-2 and TRBJ2-5): GAGVSQSPSNKVTEKGKDVELRCDPISGHTALYWYRQSLGQGLEFLIYFQGNSAPDKSGLPSDRFSAERTGGSVSTLTIQRTQQEDSAVYLCASSPKVRTMRETQYFGPGTRLLVL.

This clonotype was seen more than once but under ten times. J is TRBJ2-7 and V is TRBV6-2 or TRBV6-3; 7 bases map to TRBD1. CDR1 is MNHEY and CDR2 is SVGEGT in the germline V gene. The CDR3 is 13 residues long. Losses at the gene ends were 4 bases for V and 3 bases for J; bases not matched to a gene: 3. The CDR3 region has the DNA TGTGCCAGCAGTTCATACAGGGGCTACGAGCAGTACTTC. This encodes CASSSYRGYEQYF.

The chain uses TRBV2 and TRBJ2-1; D may be TRBD1 (6 bases). Deletions cut 6 bases from V and 0 bases from J, with 15 bases between. CDR3 length: 16 residues. Looked up from germline, CDR1 is SNHLY and CDR2 is FYNNEI. The DNA of the CDR3 is TGTGCCAGCAGAGACAGTCAGGGGCGCTCCTACAATGAGCAGTTCTTC. This codes for CASRDSQGRSYNEQFF.

Of note for this clonotype: This may be a read error, as it is one base from a much larger clone. The rearrangement links TRBV12-3 or TRBV12-4 to TRBJ2-1, with 7 bases aligning to TRBD1. The CDR3 length is 15 residues. V was clipped by 1 base and J by 6 bases; unmatched bases: 6. CDR3 nucleotide sequence: TGTGCCAGCAGTTTAGGTCAGGGGGTCTTCAATGAGCAGTTCTTC. As protein: CASSLGQGVFNEQFF.

This clonotype was found once. J is TRBJ1-1 and V is TRBV20-1; D gene ambiguous. CDR1 and CDR2 from the germline V gene are DFQATT and SNEGSKA (reference sequence). The CDR3 is 14 residues long. V was clipped by 6 bases and J by 0 bases, with 14 bases between them. CDR3: CSATRRVLNTEAFF. The CDR3, as DNA: TGCAGTGCCACGAGGAGAGTCCTGAACACTGAAGCTTTCTTT.

This clonotype was observed at least ten times. The CDR3 reads CSAPSYNEQFF. The CDR3 DNA reads TGCAGTGCTCCGAGCTACAATGAGCAGTTCTTC. The chain carries TRBV20-1 and TRBJ2-1; no definite D call. Trimming removed 5 bases from V and 3 bases from J, with 5 bases in between. Germline CDR1 reads DFQATT; CDR2 reads SNEGSKA (reference sequence). The CDR3 is 11 residues long.